This TCR beta chain was retrieved from a study of post-analysis software for immune sequencing data. Unique molecular identifiers were carried by the TCR beta cDNA libraries. Yield was 500,000 or so cDNA molecules from around 1 to 9.1 million T cells. From the PCR reads, TCRdb called clonotypes with MiXCR, one entry per CDR3 protein. The profile shows 750,000 to 950,000 distinct CDR3 sequences, about 43% of them singletons. Study-level points and caveats: Controls showed lower frequencies than patients for roughly five TRBV segments, and TRBV5-6, TRBV5-1 and TRBV20-1 were among these. Controls had significantly higher normalized Chao1 diversity than multiple sclerosis patients. Under F measure analysis, samples from one preparation batch co-clustered strongly.

This clonotype appeared a few times. What it binds is not known. Looked up from germline, CDR1 is MNHNY and CDR2 is SVGAGI (reference sequence). The ends were cut back, 0 bases at V and 13 bases at J, with 16 bases in the middle. The CDR3 is 14 residues long. This rearrangement joins TRBV6-6 to TRBJ2-4, with D tentatively TRBD2 (6 bases). The sequenced sample was blood. The sequence derives from a girl aged 5 to 17 with multiple sclerosis. CDR3 nucleotides: TGTGCCAGCAGTTACTCTGGGACTTCCTTGGAGCAGTACTTC. Translated, it gives CASSYSGTSLEQYF.